These 16 T cell receptor beta chains originate from one sample sequenced in a study of blood T cell repertoires in COVID-19. Sequenced by immunoSEQ multiplex PCR; TCRdb stores in-frame clones only, minus some. The table records some 200,000 clones, around four fifths of them present only once. Material: PBMCs or T cells enriched from blood (not recorded which). The source is a man aged 35 to 55 who had recovered from COVID-19.

This chain joins TRBV7-3 and TRBJ1-3; D call uncertain. V was cut by 5 bases and J by 0 bases, with 14 bases left in between. There are 16 residues in the CDR3. Germline lookup yields CDR1 SGHTA and CDR2 FQGTGA. As DNA, the CDR3 is TGTGCCAGCAGCCCCCAGGACGGGAGCTCTGGAAACACCATATATTTT. Amino acid sequence: CASSPQDGSSGNTIYF.

This chain links TRBV28 with TRBJ2-5; unclear D gene. Per the germline V gene, CDR1 is MDHEN and CDR2 is SYDVKM. V was clipped by 8 bases and J by 5 bases, with 21 bases between them. CDR3 size: 15 residues. CDR3 residues: CASGGATRASETQYF. The CDR3, as DNA: TGTGCCAGCGGCGGAGCCACCCGCGCGTCGGAGACCCAGTACTTC.

The V and J genes are TRBV2 and TRBJ1-1, with 7 bases matching TRBD1. The ends lost 5 bases at V and 1 base at J; junction bases unmatched: 7. Per the germline V gene, CDR1 is SNHLY and CDR2 is FYNNEI. There are 15 residues in the CDR3. The CDR3 DNA is TGTGCCAGCAGTTGGGACAGCAATGGGAACACTGAAGCTTTCTTT. This gives the protein CASSWDSNGNTEAFF.

The chain employs TRBV28 and TRBJ1-5; maybe TRBD1 (5 bases). The germline V gene encodes CDR1 MDHEN and CDR2 SYDVKM. V dropped 2 bases and J dropped 6 bases, with 17 bases sitting between them. The CDR3 contains 16 residues. CDR3 sequence: CASSLAGGMGGQPQHF. The CDR3 coding sequence is TGTGCCAGCAGTTTAGCCGGGGGGATGGGGGGTCAGCCCCAGCATTTT.

V gene TRBV5-4 combines with J gene TRBJ2-6; TRBD1 agrees at 10 bases. Trimming cost V 2 bases and J 1 base; bases outside gene matches: 6. The CDR3 has 18 residues. Germline values: CDR1 SGHNT, CDR2 YYREEE (reference sequence). The CDR3 reads CASSFRGTGESGANVLTF. DNA for the CDR3: TGTGCCAGCAGCTTTCGAGGGACAGGGGAATCTGGGGCCAACGTCCTGACTTTC.

The chain couples TRBV5-6 to TRBJ1-2; 7 bases line up with TRBD1. The germline V gene encodes CDR1 SGHDT and CDR2 YYEEEE. J lost 8 bases, V lost 3 bases, and 10 bases had no gene match. The CDR3 totals 14 residues. In DNA, the CDR3 is TGTGCCAGCAGCTCGCTTGACAGGGACAAGGGCTACACCTTC. Encoded protein: CASSSLDRDKGYTF.

The chain carries TRBV4-3 and TRBJ2-5, with D possibly TRBD1 on 5 matching bases. V lost 0 bases, J lost 3 bases, and 11 bases lay in between. The CDR3 is 15 residues long. Germline CDR1 and CDR2: LGHNA and YSLEER. The CDR3 DNA reads TGCGCCAGCAGCCAAGATGGGGCAGGGAAAGAGACCCAGTACTTC. It is translated as CASSQDGAGKETQYF.

This clone was counted between two and nine times. The chain combines TRBV9 with TRBJ2-1, with TRBD2 identical over 13 bases. Germline V gene data show CDR1 as SGDLS and CDR2 as YYNGEE. This CDR3 is 17 amino acids long. V dropped 0 bases and J dropped 2; count of bases not matched to a gene: 2. The CDR3 loop is CASSVAGTSGTYNEQFF. The DNA of the CDR3 is TGTGCCAGCAGCGTAGCCGGGACTAGCGGGACCTACAATGAGCAGTTCTTC.

The genes are TRBV28 and TRBJ1-6; possible D gene TRBD1, 6 bases. Germline CDR1 MDHEN, CDR2 SYDVKM. There are 14 residues in the CDR3. V lost 2 bases to trimming and J lost 10 bases, with 12 bases between them. This chain's CDR3 is CASSLPPGESPLHF. In DNA, the CDR3 is TGTGCCAGCAGTTTACCGCCAGGGGAATCACCCCTCCACTTT.

The chain recombines TRBV30 with TRBJ2-3, with TRBD2 matching 8 bases. The germline V gene has CDR1 GTSNPN and CDR2 SVGIG (reference sequence). J was trimmed by 4 bases and V by 0 bases; bases with no gene match: 18. This CDR3 is 19 amino acids long. CDR3 loop: CAWSVSRGESGRWPDTQYF. The CDR3 DNA is TGTGCCTGGAGTGTCAGTAGGGGTGAGAGCGGGAGATGGCCAGATACGCAGTATTTT.

This rearrangement joins TRBV6-5 to TRBJ2-1; D might be TRBD1 (5 bases). Germline V gives CDR1 MNHEY, CDR2 SVGAGI. Trimming left V 6 bases short and J 10 bases short, with 16 bases between. The length of the CDR3 is 13 residues. The chain's CDR3 is CASSILQGPEQFF. DNA for the CDR3: TGTGCCAGCAGCATACTGCAGGGCCCCGAGCAGTTCTTC.

The chain joins TRBV9 to TRBJ2-1, with TRBD2 identical over 7 bases. Per germline, CDR1 SGDLS and CDR2 YYNGEE. The length of the CDR3 is 14 residues. Trimming cost V 4 bases and J 5 bases; bases outside gene matches: 6. Here the CDR3 DNA reads TGTGCCAGCAGCCCCGGGACTAAGGACAATGAGCAGTTCTTC. This codes for CASSPGTKDNEQFF.

The chain combines TRBV7-8 with TRBJ1-4, with D perhaps TRBD1 (6 bases). CDR3 length equals 16 residues. V dropped 5 bases and J dropped 2 bases, with 15 bases sitting between them. Germline loops: CDR1 SGHVS, CDR2 FQNEAQ. CDR3 residues: CASSRGRGTTNEKLFF. The CDR3 DNA reads as TGTGCCAGCAGCCGCGGTAGGGGGACGACTAATGAAAAACTGTTTTTT.

Comment on this clone: The identical CDR3 is also encoded by other nucleotide sequences in the sample. This rearrangement joins TRBV7-9 to TRBJ1-1; a possible D gene is TRBD1 (5 bases). Germline V gene data show CDR1 as SEHNR and CDR2 as FQNEAQ (reference sequence). V gave up 5 bases and J gave up 5 bases, with 9 bases separating them. The CDR3 is 12 residues long. Written as DNA, the CDR3 is TGTGCCAGCAGCCCGGGGGGGACTGAAGCTTTCTTT. Its protein product is CASSPGGTEAFF.

The chain joins TRBV5-1 to TRBJ1-3; the D is unclear. V lost 0 bases to trimming and J lost 2 bases, with 6 bases between them. The CDR3 covers 14 residues. The germline CDR1 and CDR2 sequences are SGHRS and YFSETQ. The CDR3 spells CASSLDGTGNTIYF. CDR3 nucleotides: TGCGCCAGCAGCTTGGACGGGACTGGAAACACCATATATTTT.

The chain couples TRBV6-1 to TRBJ2-1; a weak D match, TRBD1 (6 bases). Germline loops: CDR1 MNHNS, CDR2 SASEGT. Trimming removed 2 bases at V and 6 bases at J, with 17 bases between. The CDR3 is made up of 16 amino acids. CDR3 loop: CASSERGLALLNEQFF. DNA of the CDR3: TGTGCCAGCAGTGAAAGGGGGTTAGCACTACTCAATGAGCAGTTCTTC.